The sequence of this T cell receptor (beta chain) was determined in a study of blood T cell repertoires in COVID-19. The overall study: The study drew acute and convalescent COVID-19 samples from the United States, Italy and Spain.

Sequencing was performed with immunoSEQ multiplex PCR; in TCRdb, only in-frame clones are kept and a portion is missing. The sample has 150,000 or so clones, 85% to 95% seen once; the top ten hold 2%. From germline, CDR1 is LGHDT and CDR2 YNNKEL (reference sequence). The CDR3 covers 16 residues. Trimming pared 4 bases from V and 0 bases from J, leaving 13 bases between. The TCR was taken from a woman aged 55-75 years with COVID-19, enrolled during active disease. The rearrangement uses TRBV3-1 (or the pseudogene TRBV3-2) and TRBJ2-4; D is undetermined. The sample was peripheral blood. The DNA for the CDR3 is TGTGCCAGCAGCCCCAAATCGGTGCTAGCCAAAAACATTCAGTACTTC. Amino acid sequence: CASSPKSVLAKNIQYF.